What follows are 5 T cell receptor beta chains derived from one specimen sequenced in a study of immune characterization of retroperitoneal liposarcoma. In TCRdb, the PCR reads were re-called with MiXCR into one record per CDR3 protein. The table lists about 10,000 distinct CDR3 sequences, under 30% of them singletons. Sequences were obtained from blood. Source of these receptors: a male donor with retroperitoneal liposarcoma.

The sample holds a few counts of this clonotype. The rearrangement joins TRBV4-1 to TRBJ2-4, with a tentative D call TRBD2 (5 bases). The DNA end is more similar to TRBJ2-7, so the J call may be wrong. This CDR3 has 15 amino acids. Looked up from germline, CDR1 is MGHRA and CDR2 is YSYEKL. Here the CDR3 reads CASSQDAGGVGEQYF. CDR3 nucleotide sequence: TGCGCCAGCAGCCAAGACGCCGGAGGAGTAGGCGAGCAGTACTTC.

This clonotype showed up just a few times. V is TRBV7-2 and J is TRBJ2-3, with D perhaps matching TRBD1 (5 bases). The length of the CDR3 is 15 residues. Germline CDR1 SGHTA, CDR2 FQGNSA. V gave up 4 bases and J gave up 0 bases, with 11 bases separating them. The CDR3 bases are TGTGCCAGCAGCTCCAGGGCAATAAGCACAGATACGCAGTATTTT. Amino acid sequence: CASSSRAISTDTQYF.

This clonotype has more than one count but fewer than ten. The rearrangement joins TRBV4-3 to TRBJ1-1; TRBD1 matches 9 bases. The CDR3 has 15 amino acids. The J segment lost 4 bases and the V segment lost 3 bases, leaving 6 bases of the junction unmatched. Per germline, CDR1 LGHNA and CDR2 YSLEER. The CDR3 here is CASSQAGQGFTEAFF. In DNA, the CDR3 is TGCGCCAGCAGCCAGGCAGGACAGGGGTTCACTGAAGCTTTCTTT.

There are a few counts of this clonotype. The chain joins TRBV4-1 to TRBJ1-4; a weak D match, TRBD1 (5 bases). The germline V gene has CDR1 MGHRA and CDR2 YSYEKL. V was trimmed by 0 bases and J by 4 bases, leaving 9 bases between them. The CDR3 loop spans 15 amino acids. CDR3 in DNA: TGCGCCAGCAGCCAAGATAAAGACAGTAATGAAAAACTGTTTTTT. It translates to CASSQDKDSNEKLFF.

This clonotype showed up just a few times. The V call is TRBV6-1, the J call TRBJ2-5; TRBD2 matches at 8 bases. The DNA matches TRBJ2-7 better at its end, which makes the J call doubtful. In germline, CDR1 is MNHNS, CDR2 SASEGT. The CDR3 runs 13 residues. CDR3 sequence: CASKVGSGDEQYF. CDR3 DNA sequence: TGTGCCAGCAAGGTCGGTAGCGGGGACGAGCAGTACTTC.